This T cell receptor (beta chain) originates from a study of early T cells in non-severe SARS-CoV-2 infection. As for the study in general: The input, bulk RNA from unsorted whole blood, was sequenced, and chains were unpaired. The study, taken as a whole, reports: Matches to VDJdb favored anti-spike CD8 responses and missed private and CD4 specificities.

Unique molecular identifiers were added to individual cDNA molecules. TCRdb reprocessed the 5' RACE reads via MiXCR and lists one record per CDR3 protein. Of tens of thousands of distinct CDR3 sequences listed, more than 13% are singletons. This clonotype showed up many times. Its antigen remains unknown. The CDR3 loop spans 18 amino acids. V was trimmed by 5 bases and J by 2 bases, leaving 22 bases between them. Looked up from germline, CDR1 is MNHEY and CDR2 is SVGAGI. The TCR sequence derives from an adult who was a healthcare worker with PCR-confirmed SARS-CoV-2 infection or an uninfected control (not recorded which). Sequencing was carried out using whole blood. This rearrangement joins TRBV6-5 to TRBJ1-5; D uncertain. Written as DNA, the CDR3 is TGTGCCAGCAGTATACGCCCGCCCGGTTCGCATGGCAATCAGCCCCAGCATTTT. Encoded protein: CASSIRPPGSHGNQPQHF.